The 17 T cell receptor beta chains reported below all come from one sample, sequenced in a study of blood T cell repertoires in COVID-19. Method: immunoSEQ multiplex PCR; TCRdb's copy keeps in-frame clones and lacks some. The table lists about 73,000 clones, 70% to 85% of them singletons. Input material: peripheral blood. These receptors originate from an older woman with acute or convalescent COVID-19.

This clone has just a few counts. The rearrangement links TRBV7-3 to TRBJ2-3; D is perhaps TRBD1 (5 bases). V dropped 0 bases and J dropped 4 bases, with 5 bases sitting between them. Germline CDR1 reads SGHTA; CDR2 reads FQGTGA. The CDR3 totals 13 residues. CDR3 DNA: TGTGCCAGCAGCTTAACGGGGCCAGATACGCAGTATTTT. Translated: CASSLTGPDTQYF.

The chain uses TRBV27 and TRBJ1-5; TRBD1 aligns across 8 bases. Germline trimming cut 6 bases from V and 4 bases from J; bases unmatched to any gene: 8. From germline, CDR1 is MNHEY and CDR2 SMNVEV (reference sequence). The CDR3 contains 15 residues. The CDR3 nucleotides are TGTGCCAGCAGACGCGCAGGGGGCGGGAATCAGCCCCAGCATTTT. This codes for CASRRAGGGNQPQHF.

V gene TRBV6-5 combines with J gene TRBJ1-6; possible D gene TRBD1, 6 bases. V was shortened by 6 bases and J by 7 bases, with 16 bases between the two germline ends. There are 15 residues in the CDR3. Germline lookup yields CDR1 MNHEY and CDR2 SVGAGI. Here the CDR3 reads CASSDKTGINSPLHF. The CDR3, as DNA: TGTGCCAGCAGCGATAAGACAGGAATAAATTCACCCCTCCACTTT.

The chain carries TRBV10-1 and TRBJ1-5, with 8 bases that match TRBD1. CDR3 length: 18 amino acids. From germline, CDR1 is WNHNN and CDR2 SYGVQD (reference sequence). The J segment lost 0 bases and the V segment lost 6 bases, leaving 13 bases of the junction unmatched. CDR3: CASRKRTGSSDSNQPQHF. The CDR3 DNA reads TGCGCCAGCAGGAAAAGGACAGGGAGTTCCGATAGCAATCAGCCCCAGCATTTT.

J is TRBJ1-3 and V is TRBV3-1 (or the pseudogene TRBV3-2), with 9 bases matching TRBD1. From germline, CDR1 is LGHDT and CDR2 YNNKEL (reference sequence). J was trimmed by 4 bases and V by 5 bases; bases with no gene match: 9. The CDR3 is 16 residues long. The CDR3 bases are TGTGCCAGCAGCACCCCACAGGGGGCAGTAGGAAACACCATATATTTT. Translated, it gives CASSTPQGAVGNTIYF.

V is TRBV28 and J is TRBJ1-2; 7 bases map to TRBD1. The CDR3 is 12 residues long. The germline gives CDR1 MDHEN, CDR2 SYDVKM. Unmatched junction bases numbered 6, after V lost 6 bases and J lost 8 bases. The CDR3 sequence is CASSLTGVGYTF. For the CDR3, the DNA is TGTGCCAGCAGCCTCACAGGGGTCGGCTACACCTTC.

The V call is TRBV24-1, the J call TRBJ2-1; 10 bases align to TRBD1. Germline CDR1 is KGHDR and CDR2 is SFDVKD. The J segment lost 4 bases and the V segment lost 3 bases, leaving 17 bases of the junction unmatched. The CDR3 spans 20 residues. CDR3 DNA sequence: TGTGCCACCAGTGATCCACAAGACAGGGGGCCAACCCACTCTTACAATGAGCAGTTCTTC. It specifies CATSDPQDRGPTHSYNEQFF.

This sequence joins TRBV7-9 and TRBJ1-1; D is perhaps TRBD1 (6 bases). The V gene's germline CDR1 is SEHNR and CDR2 FQNEAQ (reference sequence). Trimming took off 5 bases at V and 8 bases at J, with 21 bases between the two ends. CDR3 length equals 15 residues. CDR3 bases: TGTGCCAGCAGCCCGCGCGGGGGGGGCGCAGTGGAAGCTTTCTTT. Translated, it gives CASSPRGGGAVEAFF.

CDR3 coding DNA: TGCGCCAGCAGCTTAGACAGGGTGGATTCACCCCTCCACTTT. It is translated as CASSLDRVDSPLHF. The chain joins TRBV5-1 to TRBJ1-6; 7 bases agree with TRBD1. Germline V lookup: CDR1 SGHRS, CDR2 YFSETQ. The CDR3 has 14 residues. With 2 bases clipped from V and 8 bases from J, the junction kept 4 bases outside the gene matches.

The chain carries TRBV21-1 and TRBJ1-4; the table calls TRBD1, which could not be checked here. TRBV21-1 is flagged as a pseudogene. This CDR3 is 17 amino acids long. The chain's CDR3 is CASSKGQGAPTNEKLFF. In DNA form, the CDR3 reads TGTGCCAGCAGCAAGGGCCAGGGGGCTCCCACTAATGAAAAACTGTTTTTT.

This chain connects TRBV24-1 to TRBJ1-1; maybe TRBD1 (6 bases). Germline V lookup: CDR1 KGHDR, CDR2 SFDVKD. V was clipped by 8 bases and J by 1 base, with 13 bases between them. This CDR3 is built from 14 residues. The CDR3 region has the DNA TGTGCCACCATGGCGGGGGGCAAGAACACTGAAGCTTTCTTT. The encoded protein is CATMAGGKNTEAFF.

This chain uses TRBV9 with TRBJ2-5, with a weak D call TRBD2 (6 bases). The CDR3 consists of 17 residues. V lost 0 bases and J 0 bases, leaving 15 bases between the germline ends. Germline V gene data show CDR1 as SGDLS and CDR2 as YYNGEE. As DNA, the CDR3 is TGTGCCAGCAGCGTAGGAGGGAGAGGCGGGGACCAAGAGACCCAGTACTTC. Amino acid sequence: CASSVGGRGGDQETQYF.

V and J are TRBV4-1 and TRBJ1-4; maybe TRBD1 (5 bases). With 5 bases removed from V and 2 bases from J, the gap between germline ends came to 12 bases. Germline CDR1 MGHRA, CDR2 YSYEKL. This CDR3 comprises 15 residues. Written as DNA, the CDR3 is TGCGCCAGCAGCTTGGGGAGGGGTACTAATGAAAAACTGTTTTTT. It is translated as CASSLGRGTNEKLFF.

The chain recombines TRBV4-1 with TRBJ1-1, with TRBD1 matching 9 bases. The CDR3 is 16 amino acids. V was clipped by 3 bases and J by 0 bases; unmatched bases: 5. CDR1 and CDR2 from the germline V gene are MGHRA and YSYEKL. The CDR3 DNA sequence: TGCGCCAGCAGCCACCACAGGGGGCGAGTGAACACTGAAGCTTTCTTT. As protein: CASSHHRGRVNTEAFF.

The chain is built from TRBV6-5 and TRBJ1-2; a weak D match, TRBD1 (5 bases). Germline CDR1 is MNHEY and CDR2 is SVGAGI. V lost 6 bases, J lost 3 bases, and 11 bases lay in between. The CDR3 consists of 13 residues. The CDR3: CASRRAGDYGYTF. The DNA for the CDR3 is TGTGCCAGCAGGAGGGCGGGGGACTATGGCTACACCTTC.

The sample holds one count of this clone. V is TRBV27 and J is TRBJ1-3; D remains unclear. The germline gives CDR1 MNHEY, CDR2 SMNVEV (reference sequence). This CDR3 has 14 amino acids. V was clipped by 4 bases and J by 0 bases, with 7 bases between them. The CDR3 sequence is CASSSVLSGNTIYF. The DNA for the CDR3 is TGTGCCAGCAGTTCCGTCCTCTCTGGAAACACCATATATTTT.

CDR3: CASTTRRGGYTF. As DNA, the CDR3 is TGTGCCAGCACCACACGACGAGGGGGCTACACCTTC. The chain combines TRBV6-5 with TRBJ1-2; D call uncertain. Trimming pared 7 bases from V and 8 bases from J, leaving 14 bases between. From germline, CDR1 is MNHEY and CDR2 SVGAGI. CDR3 length equals 12 residues.